The 19 T cell receptor beta chains reported below all come from one sample, sequenced in a study of post-analysis software for immune sequencing data (dated by TCRdb to 2015 to 2017). Their antigens are not known. Libraries were constructed by PCR. Sequencing was carried out with an Illumina HiSeq 2500. Unique molecular identifiers were incorporated into TCR beta cDNA libraries to reduce PCR and sequencing biases. Starting from the raw public reads, TCRdb applied fastp trimming at Q25, assembled clones with MiXCR and retained in-frame beta chains. Each entry is one CDR3 protein sequence, shown with its most common DNA and genes. In all, the sample holds about 540,000 distinct CDR3 sequences, and roughly 34% of those were seen once. The ten largest clones represent approximately 6% of the sample. Broad study findings and their caveats: Roughly 5 TRBV segments, including TRBV5-6, TRBV5-1 and TRBV20-1, were significantly more frequent in patients than controls.

Sequencing was done on a sample of blood. Receptors originate from a girl aged 2-17 years with multiple sclerosis.

This clonotype appeared a few times. The chain employs TRBV29-1 and TRBJ1-5; D not certain. V gave up 4 bases and J gave up 5 bases, with 9 bases separating them. CDR3 length equals 12 residues. Germline V gene sequence: CDR1 SQVTM, CDR2 ANQGSEA. CDR3 sequence reads: CSVGGEDQPQHF. In DNA, the CDR3 is TGCAGCGTTGGGGGAGAGGATCAGCCCCAGCATTTT. Full variable domain (rest looked up from reference TRBV29-1 and TRBJ1-5): SAVISQKPSRDICQRGTSLTIQCQVDSQVTMMFWYRQQPGQSLTLIATANQGSEATYESGFVIDKFPISRPNLTFSTLTVSNMSPEDSSIYLCSVGGEDQPQHFGDGTRLSIL.

The chain links TRBV20-1 to TRBJ1-1, with D unresolved. The CDR3 loop spans 13 amino acids. Trimming pared 6 bases from V and 0 bases from J, leaving 11 bases between. Germline CDR1 is DFQATT and CDR2 is SNEGSKA (reference sequence). The CDR3 is CSASDPMNTEAFF. CDR3 in DNA: TGCAGTGCCTCCGATCCCATGAACACTGAAGCTTTCTTT.

This clonotype has just a few counts. The gene calls are TRBV7-2 and TRBJ1-2; 7 bases match TRBD1. The CDR3 has 16 residues. The trim removed 5 bases at V and 2 bases at J, leaving 11 bases unmatched. Germline V CDR1 and CDR2: SGHTA, FQGNSA. The DNA of the CDR3 is TGTGCCAGCAGCACCAGGGGGGGGGCGATGAACTATGGCTACACCTTC. Translating it yields CASSTRGGAMNYGYTF.

This sequence joins TRBV10-1 and TRBJ2-1, with D possibly TRBD1 on 6 matching bases. CDR1 is WNHNN and CDR2 is SYGVQD in the germline V gene (reference sequence). The CDR3 contains 13 residues. Trimming removed 6 bases at V and 6 bases at J, with 12 bases between. In DNA form, the CDR3 reads TGCGCCAGCAGGGGGACATTATTCAATGAGCAGTTCTTC. It is translated as CASRGTLFNEQFF.

J is TRBJ2-7 and V is TRBV29-1; a weak D match, TRBD2 (7 bases). Trimming left V 6 bases short and J 3 bases short, with 18 bases between. This CDR3 has 14 amino acids. Germline V lookup: CDR1 SQVTM, CDR2 ANQGSEA. The CDR3 region is CSVRGAGAFYEQYF. As DNA, the CDR3 is TGCAGCGTCAGAGGCGCGGGGGCCTTCTACGAGCAGTACTTC.

This clonotype was detected many times. The chain carries TRBV4-1 and TRBJ2-7, with 7 bases aligning to TRBD1. Germline V gene sequence: CDR1 MGHRA, CDR2 YSYEKL. Losses at the gene ends were 3 bases for V and 1 base for J; bases not matched to a gene: 3. This CDR3 has 14 residues. CDR3 amino acids: CASSHGQESYEQYF. As DNA, the CDR3 is TGCGCCAGCAGCCATGGACAGGAATCCTACGAGCAGTACTTC.

This clonotype is termed medium-sized. V and J are TRBV12-3 or TRBV12-4 and TRBJ2-1; 11 positions match TRBD2. J lost 6 bases, V lost 6 bases, and 10 bases had no gene match. The CDR3 totals 16 residues. The CDR3 protein is CASSLPLAGGTNEQFF. For the CDR3, the DNA is TGTGCCAGCAGCCTTCCCTTAGCGGGGGGGACCAATGAGCAGTTCTTC.

This clonotype was picked up a small number of times. The CDR3 DNA sequence: TGTGCCAGCAGCACTGGGGCTAGCGGGGGGAGAGGAGATACGCAGTATTTT. Amino acid sequence: CASSTGASGGRGDTQYF. The V and J genes are TRBV12-3 or TRBV12-4 and TRBJ2-3; 11 nucleotides align to TRBD2. The CDR3 has 17 amino acids. V trimming: 6 bases; J trimming: 5 bases; junction bases outside the gene matches: 13.

Only a few counts were recorded for this clonotype. This rearrangement joins TRBV10-3 to TRBJ2-5; the match to TRBD1 covers 10 bases. CDR1 is ENHRY and CDR2 is SYGVKD in the germline V gene. The CDR3 runs 15 residues. Trimming removed 6 bases from V and 2 bases from J; junction bases left unmatched: 6. The CDR3 spells CAISRTGGNQETQYF. Written as DNA, the CDR3 is TGTGCCATCAGCCGGACAGGGGGAAATCAAGAGACCCAGTACTTC.

Only a few counts were recorded for this clonotype. The rearrangement links TRBV20-1 to TRBJ1-5; D not resolved. V lost 0 bases and J 7 bases, leaving 4 bases between the germline ends. Per the germline V gene, CDR1 is DFQATT and CDR2 is SNEGSKA (reference sequence). The length of the CDR3 is 11 residues. The CDR3 reads CSARDQQPQHF. The CDR3 bases are TGCAGTGCTAGAGACCAACAGCCCCAGCATTTT.

The chain employs TRBV20-1 and TRBJ2-3; 9 nucleotides align to TRBD1. The junction had 10 bases not matched to a gene; V was cut back by 0 bases and J by 6 bases. Germline V gives CDR1 DFQATT, CDR2 SNEGSKA (reference sequence). The length of the CDR3 is 16 residues. The CDR3 nucleotides read TGCAGTGCTAGAGATCGTTCGGGACAGGGTTACGATACGCAGTATTTT. This encodes CSARDRSGQGYDTQYF.

This chain connects TRBV7-9 to TRBJ2-4; D is tentatively TRBD1 or TRBD2 (5 bases each). The end of the DNA is better explained by TRBJ2-7, so the J call may be wrong. The CDR3 contains 13 residues. From germline, CDR1 is SEHNR and CDR2 FQNEAQ (reference sequence). The CDR3 DNA follows: TGTGCCAGCAGCCTCGGGGCCTTCAACGAGCAGTACTTC. It specifies CASSLGAFNEQYF.

This clonotype has only a few counts. The V call is TRBV5-1, the J call TRBJ2-4; 7 nucleotides align to TRBD1. The ends lost 1 base at V and 13 bases at J; junction bases unmatched: 14. The CDR3 consists of 15 residues. Looked up from germline, CDR1 is SGHRS and CDR2 is YFSETQ. The CDR3 DNA sequence: TGCGCCAGCAGCTTGACAGGGGTGGGTCGCTATGAGCAGTACTTC. As protein: CASSLTGVGRYEQYF.

This clonotype was seen repeatedly, ten times or more. This chain joins TRBV5-1 and TRBJ2-5; tentatively, D is TRBD1 (6 bases). The CDR3 is made up of 14 amino acids. V shed 0 bases and J shed 2 bases, with 8 bases lying between them. Germline V gene lookup returns CDR1 SGHRS and CDR2 YFSETQ. DNA of the CDR3: TGCGCCAGCAGCTTGGACAGGGTTCAAGAGACCCAGTACTTC. The encoded protein is CASSLDRVQETQYF.

This clonotype has ten or more counts. J is TRBJ2-7 and V is TRBV20-1; D tentatively fits TRBD1 or TRBD2 (5 bases each). The CDR3 length is 13 residues. CDR1 and CDR2 from the germline V gene are DFQATT and SNEGSKA (reference sequence). Trimming took 5 bases from V and 3 from J, leaving 14 bases between them. The CDR3 here is CSADGTVGYEQYF. The CDR3 nucleotides read TGCAGTGCTGATGGGACGGTGGGCTACGAGCAGTACTTC.

This clonotype was detected only a few times. DNA for the CDR3: TGTGCCAGCAGTTTAGGGCAGGAAGATGGCTACACCTTC. The encoded protein is CASSLGQEDGYTF. The chain recombines TRBV12-3 or TRBV12-4 with TRBJ1-2; D gene ambiguous. Between the trimmed V and J ends, which lost 1 base and 6 bases, there was a span of 9 bases. This CDR3 spans 13 amino acids.

V gene TRBV6-1 combines with J gene TRBJ2-7, with D possibly called TRBD1 or TRBD2 (5 bases each). Germline CDR1 and CDR2: MNHNS and SASEGT. The CDR3 has 16 amino acids. Trimming took off 5 bases at V and 6 bases at J, with 23 bases between the two ends. The CDR3 loop is CASSILLGELGGEQYF. CDR3 coding DNA: TGTGCCAGCAGTATCCTACTGGGGGAGCTAGGCGGCGAGCAGTACTTC.

The rearrangement joins TRBV7-2 to TRBJ2-1, with D perhaps TRBD1 (6 bases). The CDR3 has 15 amino acids. Trimming took off 5 bases at V and 4 bases at J, with 15 bases between the two ends. Germline CDR1 is SGHTA and CDR2 is FQGNSA. Written as DNA, the CDR3 is TGTGCCAGCAGCCTGTGGGACAATACATACAATGAGCAGTTCTTC. Translation gives CASSLWDNTYNEQFF.

J is TRBJ2-3 and V is TRBV20-1; the D gene is possibly TRBD1 (5 bases). V was shortened by 0 bases and J by 4 bases, with 14 bases between the two germline ends. Looked up from germline, CDR1 is DFQATT and CDR2 is SNEGSKA (reference sequence). The CDR3 runs to 15 residues. This CDR3 reads CSARDGRAVADTQYF. The CDR3 region has the DNA TGCAGTGCTAGAGATGGCAGGGCGGTCGCAGATACGCAGTATTTT.